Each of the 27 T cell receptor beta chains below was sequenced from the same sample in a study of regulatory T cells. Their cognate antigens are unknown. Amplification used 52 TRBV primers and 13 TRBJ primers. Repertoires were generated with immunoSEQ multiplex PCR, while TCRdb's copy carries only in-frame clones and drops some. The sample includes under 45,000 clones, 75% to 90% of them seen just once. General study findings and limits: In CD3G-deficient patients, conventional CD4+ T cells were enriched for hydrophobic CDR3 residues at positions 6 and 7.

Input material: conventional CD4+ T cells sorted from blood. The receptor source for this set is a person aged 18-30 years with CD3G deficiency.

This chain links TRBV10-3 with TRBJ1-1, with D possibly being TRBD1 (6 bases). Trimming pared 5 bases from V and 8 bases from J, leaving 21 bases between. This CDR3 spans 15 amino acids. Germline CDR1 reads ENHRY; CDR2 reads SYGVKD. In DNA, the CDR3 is TGTGCCATCAGTCCCAAACCCTTACAGGGTTCAGAAGCTTTCTTT. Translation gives CAISPKPLQGSEAFF.

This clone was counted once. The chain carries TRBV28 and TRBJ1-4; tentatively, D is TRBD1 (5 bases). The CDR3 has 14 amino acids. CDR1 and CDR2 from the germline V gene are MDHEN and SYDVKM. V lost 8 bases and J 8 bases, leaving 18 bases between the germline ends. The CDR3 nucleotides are TGTGCCAGCGTGTCGTCGGGGGGTGAGGAAAAACTGTTTTTT. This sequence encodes CASVSSGGEEKLFF.

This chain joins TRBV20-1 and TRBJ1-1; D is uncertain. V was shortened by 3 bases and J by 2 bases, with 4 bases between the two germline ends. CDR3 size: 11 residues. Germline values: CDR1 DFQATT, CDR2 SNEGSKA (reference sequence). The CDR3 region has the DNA TGCAGTGCTAGGAGAAACACTGAAGCTTTCTTT. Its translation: CSARRNTEAFF.

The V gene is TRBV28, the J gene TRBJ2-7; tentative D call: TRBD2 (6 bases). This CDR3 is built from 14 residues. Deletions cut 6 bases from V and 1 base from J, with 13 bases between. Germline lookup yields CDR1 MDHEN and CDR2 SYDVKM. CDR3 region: CASSPLAGSYEQYF. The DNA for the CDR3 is TGTGCCAGCAGCCCCCTGGCGGGGTCCTACGAGCAGTACTTC. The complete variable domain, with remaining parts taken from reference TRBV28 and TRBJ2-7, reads DVKVTQSSRYLVKRTGEKVFLECVQDMDHENMFWYRQDPGLGLRLIYFSYDVKMKEKGDIPEGYSVSREKKERFSLILESASTNQTSMYLCASSPLAGSYEQYFGPGTRLTVT.

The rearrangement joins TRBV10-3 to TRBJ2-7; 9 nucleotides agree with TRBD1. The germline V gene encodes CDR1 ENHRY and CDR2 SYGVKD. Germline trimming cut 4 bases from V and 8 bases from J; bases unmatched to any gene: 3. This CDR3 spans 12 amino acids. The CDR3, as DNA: TGTGCCATCAGTGGGGACAGGGACAAGCAGTACTTC. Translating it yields CAISGDRDKQYF.

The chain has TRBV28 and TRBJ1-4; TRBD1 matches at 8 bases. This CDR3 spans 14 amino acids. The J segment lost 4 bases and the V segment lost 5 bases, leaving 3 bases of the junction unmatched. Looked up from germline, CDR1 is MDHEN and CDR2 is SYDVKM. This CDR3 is CASSPRGRNEKLFF. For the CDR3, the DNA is TGTGCCAGCAGTCCCAGGGGGCGTAATGAAAAACTGTTTTTT.

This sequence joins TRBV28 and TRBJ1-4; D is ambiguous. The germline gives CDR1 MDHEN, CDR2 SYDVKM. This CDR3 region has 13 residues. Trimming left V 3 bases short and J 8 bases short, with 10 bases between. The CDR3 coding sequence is TGTGCCAGCAGTTTGAGCGGCGACGAAAAACTGTTTTTT. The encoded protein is CASSLSGDEKLFF.

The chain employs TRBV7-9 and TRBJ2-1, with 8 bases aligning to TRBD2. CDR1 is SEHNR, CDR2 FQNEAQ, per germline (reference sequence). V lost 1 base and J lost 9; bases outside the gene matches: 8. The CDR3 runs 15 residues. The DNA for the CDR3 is TGTGCCAGCAGCTTAGAAGGGACTAGAGGTGGTGAGCAGTTCTTC. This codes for CASSLEGTRGGEQFF.

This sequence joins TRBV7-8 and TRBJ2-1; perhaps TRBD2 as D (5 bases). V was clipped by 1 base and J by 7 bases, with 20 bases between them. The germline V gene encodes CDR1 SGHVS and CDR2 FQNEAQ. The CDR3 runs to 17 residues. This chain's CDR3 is CASSLGRTSPRRNEQFF. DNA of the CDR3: TGTGCCAGCAGCTTAGGGCGGACTTCTCCCCGGAGGAATGAGCAGTTCTTC.

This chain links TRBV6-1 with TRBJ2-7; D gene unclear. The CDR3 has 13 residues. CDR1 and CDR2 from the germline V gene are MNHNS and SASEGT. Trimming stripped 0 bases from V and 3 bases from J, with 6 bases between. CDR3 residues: CASSEANHYEQYF. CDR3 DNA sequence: TGTGCCAGCAGTGAAGCGAACCACTACGAGCAGTACTTC.

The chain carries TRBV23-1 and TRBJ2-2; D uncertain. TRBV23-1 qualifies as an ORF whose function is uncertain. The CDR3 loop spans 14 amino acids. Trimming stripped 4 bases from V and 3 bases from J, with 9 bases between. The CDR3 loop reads CASSLRAHTGELFF. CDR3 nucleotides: TGCGCCAGCAGTCTCCGGGCCCACACCGGGGAGCTGTTTTTT.

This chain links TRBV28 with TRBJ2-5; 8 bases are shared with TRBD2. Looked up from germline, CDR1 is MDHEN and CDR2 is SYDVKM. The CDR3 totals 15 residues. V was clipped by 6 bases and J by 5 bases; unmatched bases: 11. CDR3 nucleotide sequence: TGTGCCAGCAGCCCCTCGGGAGGGCCCGTGGAGACCCAGTACTTC. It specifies CASSPSGGPVETQYF.

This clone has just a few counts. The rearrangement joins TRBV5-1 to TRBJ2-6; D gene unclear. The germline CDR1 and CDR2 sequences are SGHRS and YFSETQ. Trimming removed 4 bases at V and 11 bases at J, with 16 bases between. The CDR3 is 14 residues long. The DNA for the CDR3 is TGCGCCAGCAGCCCCTCGACACCTTACCACGTCCTGACTTTC. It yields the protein CASSPSTPYHVLTF. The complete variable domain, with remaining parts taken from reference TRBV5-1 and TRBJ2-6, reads KAGVTQTPRYLIKTRGQQVTLSCSPISGHRSVSWYQQTPGQGLQFLFEYFSETQRNKGNFPGRFSGRQFSNSRSEMNVSTLELGDSALYLCASSPSTPYHVLTFGAGSRLTVL.

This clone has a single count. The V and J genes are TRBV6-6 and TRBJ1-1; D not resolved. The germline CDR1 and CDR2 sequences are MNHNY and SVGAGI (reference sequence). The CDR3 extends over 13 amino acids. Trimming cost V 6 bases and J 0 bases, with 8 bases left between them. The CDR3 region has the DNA TGTGCCAGCAGCGAACCGGTGAACACTGAAGCTTTCTTT. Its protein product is CASSEPVNTEAFF.

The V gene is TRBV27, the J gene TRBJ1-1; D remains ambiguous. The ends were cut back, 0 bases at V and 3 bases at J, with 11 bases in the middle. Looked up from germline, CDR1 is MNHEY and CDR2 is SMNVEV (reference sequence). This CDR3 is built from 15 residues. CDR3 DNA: TGTGCCAGCAGTTTATCGAGGGCGGCGGACACTGAAGCTTTCTTT. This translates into CASSLSRAADTEAFF.

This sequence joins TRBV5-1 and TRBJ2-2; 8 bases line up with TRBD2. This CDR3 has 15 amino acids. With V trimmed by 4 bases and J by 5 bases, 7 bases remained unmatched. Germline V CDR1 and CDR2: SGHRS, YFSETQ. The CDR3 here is CASSVSGRGTGELFF. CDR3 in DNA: TGCGCCAGCAGCGTCAGCGGGAGAGGTACCGGGGAGCTGTTTTTT. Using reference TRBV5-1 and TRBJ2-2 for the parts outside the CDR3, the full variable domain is KAGVTQTPRYLIKTRGQQVTLSCSPISGHRSVSWYQQTPGQGLQFLFEYFSETQRNKGNFPGRFSGRQFSNSRSEMNVSTLELGDSALYLCASSVSGRGTGELFFGEGSRLTVL.

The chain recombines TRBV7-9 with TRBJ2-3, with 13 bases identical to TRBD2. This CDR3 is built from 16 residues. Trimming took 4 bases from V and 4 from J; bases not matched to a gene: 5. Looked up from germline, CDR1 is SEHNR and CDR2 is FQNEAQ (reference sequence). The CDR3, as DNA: TGTGCCAGCAGCTCGGGACTAGCGGGATTGGCAGATACGCAGTATTTT. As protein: CASSSGLAGLADTQYF.

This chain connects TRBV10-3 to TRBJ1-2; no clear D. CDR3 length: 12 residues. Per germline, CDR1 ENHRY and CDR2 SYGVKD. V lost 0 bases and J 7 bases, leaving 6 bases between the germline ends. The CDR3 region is CAISESPTGYTF. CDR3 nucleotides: TGTGCCATCAGTGAGTCACCCACTGGCTACACCTTC.

The CDR3 nucleotides read TGTGCCAGCTCTAGCGGGGAGACCCAGTACTTC. This gives the protein CASSSGETQYF. The chain couples TRBV18 to TRBJ2-5, with 7 bases aligning to TRBD2. V shed 6 bases, J shed 5 bases, and the junction held 0 bases outside the gene matches. Germline-derived CDR1 and CDR2 are KGHSH and LQKENI. This CDR3 is 11 amino acids long.

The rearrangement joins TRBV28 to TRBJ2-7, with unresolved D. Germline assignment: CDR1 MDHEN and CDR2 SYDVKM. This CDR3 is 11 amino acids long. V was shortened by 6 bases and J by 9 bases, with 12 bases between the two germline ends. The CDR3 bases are TGTGCCAGCAGCAGGAGCTCCAGGCAGTACTTC. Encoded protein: CASSRSSRQYF.

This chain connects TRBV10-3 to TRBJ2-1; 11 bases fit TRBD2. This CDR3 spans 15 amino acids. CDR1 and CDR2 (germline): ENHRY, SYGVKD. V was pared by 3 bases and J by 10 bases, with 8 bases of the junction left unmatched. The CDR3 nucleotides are TGTGCCATCAGTGACAGGCTAGCGGGAGGACCAGAGCAGTTCTTC. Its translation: CAISDRLAGGPEQFF.

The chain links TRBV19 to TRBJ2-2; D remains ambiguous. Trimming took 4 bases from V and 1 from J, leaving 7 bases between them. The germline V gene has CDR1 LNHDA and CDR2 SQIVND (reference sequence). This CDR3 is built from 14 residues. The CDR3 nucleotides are TGTGCCAGTAGTAAGACACTGAACACCGGGGAGCTGTTTTTT. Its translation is CASSKTLNTGELFF. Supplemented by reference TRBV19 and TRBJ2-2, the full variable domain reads DGGITQSPKYLFRKEGQNVTLSCEQNLNHDAMYWYRQDPGQGLRLIYYSQIVNDFQKGDIAEGYSVSREKKESFPLTVTSAQKNPTAFYLCASSKTLNTGELFFGEGSRLTVL.

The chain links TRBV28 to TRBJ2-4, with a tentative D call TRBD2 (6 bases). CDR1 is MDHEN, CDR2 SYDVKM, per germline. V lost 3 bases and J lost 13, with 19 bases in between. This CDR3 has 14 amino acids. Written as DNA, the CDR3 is TGTGCCAGCAGTTTTGGGACTCGTGCCGGGGCGCAGTACTTC. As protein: CASSFGTRAGAQYF.

CDR3 sequence reads: CASSSAQGMNTEAFF. The CDR3 coding sequence is TGTGCCAGCAGCTCAGCACAGGGCATGAACACTGAAGCTTTCTTT. The chain employs TRBV5-6 and TRBJ1-1; possibly TRBD1 for D (6 bases). The germline CDR1 and CDR2 sequences are SGHDT and YYEEEE. Trimming took off 3 bases at V and 0 bases at J, with 12 bases between the two ends. The CDR3 is 15 amino acids. The variable domain in full, completed from reference TRBV5-6 and TRBJ1-1, reads DAGVTQSPTHLIKTRGQQVTLRCSPKSGHDTVSWYQQALGQGPQFIFQYYEEEERQRGNFPDRFSGHQFPNYSSELNVNALLLGDSALYLCASSSAQGMNTEAFFGQGTRLTVV.

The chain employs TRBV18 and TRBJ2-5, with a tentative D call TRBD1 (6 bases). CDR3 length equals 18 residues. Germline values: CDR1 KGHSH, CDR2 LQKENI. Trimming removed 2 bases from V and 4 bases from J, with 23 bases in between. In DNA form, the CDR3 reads TGTGCCAGCTCACCATCTCGCTTGGCAGGGGCGAAGGGAGAGACCCAGTACTTC. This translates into CASSPSRLAGAKGETQYF.

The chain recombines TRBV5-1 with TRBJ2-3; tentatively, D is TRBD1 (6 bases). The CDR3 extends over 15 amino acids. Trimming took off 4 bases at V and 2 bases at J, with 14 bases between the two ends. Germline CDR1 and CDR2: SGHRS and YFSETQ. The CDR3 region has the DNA TGCGCCAGCAGCATCTCAGGGGATATCACAGATACGCAGTATTTT. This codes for CASSISGDITDTQYF.

The CDR3 DNA follows: TGTGCCAGCAGTTTTTGGACGAAGGGCGAGCAGTACTTC. Amino acids: CASSFWTKGEQYF. The chain employs TRBV28 and TRBJ2-7; D is unclear. The CDR3 has 13 residues. V was cut by 3 bases and J by 6 bases, with 12 bases left in between. In germline, CDR1 is MDHEN, CDR2 SYDVKM.